This is a list of T cell receptor beta chains from one sample in a study of regulatory T cells in long-lasting Graves disease. TCRdb re-analysed the multiplex PCR reads in MiXCR, keeping a single row per CDR3 protein. The sample consists of 550,000 to 600,000 distinct CDR3 sequences, 15% to 20% of them appearing once. These data also featured in a second study, about T cells in Graves' hyperthyroidism and ophthalmopathy.

The sample was peripheral blood mononuclear cells (PBMCs), taken at new diagnosis, from a patient treated with antithyroid drugs. The source is a man in his late teens or twenties with Graves disease. Both conserved end residues are part of each CDR3. The order of the fields is V gene, D gene, clone size, J gene, CDR3 protein, CDR3 DNA. The D gene is left open where the match is weak. Clone size is shown for a subset of rows, as once, few, many or a class of expanded clone.

v_call: TRBV11-2; d_call: NA; clone_size: many; j_call: TRBJ2-3; cdr3_aa: CASSARQSDTQYF; cdr3_nt: TGTGCCAGCAGCGCCCGACAGTCAGATACGCAGTATTTT
v_call: TRBV30; d_call: NA; clone_size: few; j_call: TRBJ2-7; cdr3_aa: CAWRVPRGTSYEQYF; cdr3_nt: TGTGCCTGGAGAGTACCCCGAGGCACCTCCTACGAGCAGTACTTC
v_call: TRBV11-2; d_call: NA; clone_size: NA; j_call: TRBJ2-7; cdr3_aa: CASSHSRDRNYEQYF; cdr3_nt: TGTGCCAGCAGCCACAGCAGGGACCGAAACTACGAGCAGTACTTC
v_call: TRBV5-5; d_call: NA; clone_size: few; j_call: TRBJ2-1; cdr3_aa: CASSVPPGLTNEQFF; cdr3_nt: TGTGCCAGCAGCGTCCCCCCCGGGCTGACGAATGAGCAGTTCTTC
v_call: TRBV25-1; d_call: TRBD1; clone_size: NA; j_call: TRBJ1-1; cdr3_aa: CASSDSTGADEAFF; cdr3_nt: TGTGCCAGCAGTGACTCAACAGGGGCGGATGAAGCTTTCTTT
v_call: TRBV3-1; d_call: NA; clone_size: NA; j_call: TRBJ1-3; cdr3_aa: CASSLVDSSGNTIYF; cdr3_nt: TGTGCCAGCAGCCTTGTTGACAGCTCTGGAAACACCATATATTTT
v_call: TRBV11-2; d_call: TRBD1; clone_size: many; j_call: TRBJ2-5; cdr3_aa: CASSLGGQGAGETQYF; cdr3_nt: TGTGCCAGCAGCTTAGGAGGACAGGGGGCTGGTGAGACCCAGTACTTC
v_call: TRBV29-1; d_call: NA; clone_size: NA; j_call: TRBJ2-5; cdr3_aa: CSVGEETETQYF; cdr3_nt: TGCAGCGTTGGGGAGGAGACTGAGACCCAGTACTTC
v_call: TRBV18; d_call: TRBD1; clone_size: NA; j_call: TRBJ1-1; cdr3_aa: CASSGITGGAMFTEAFF; cdr3_nt: TGTGCCAGCTCGGGGATCACAGGGGGCGCGATGTTCACTGAAGCTTTCTTT
v_call: TRBV20-1; d_call: NA; clone_size: many; j_call: TRBJ2-4; cdr3_aa: CSARVLSGDIQYF; cdr3_nt: TGCAGTGCTAGAGTACTATCGGGGGACATTCAGTACTTC
v_call: TRBV5-1; d_call: TRBD1; clone_size: few; j_call: TRBJ1-1; cdr3_aa: CASQTGGGTEAFF; cdr3_nt: TGCGCCAGCCAGACAGGGGGCGGGACTGAAGCTTTCTTT
v_call: TRBV9; d_call: TRBD2; clone_size: NA; j_call: TRBJ2-1; cdr3_aa: CASSPSLAGKRGNEQFF; cdr3_nt: TGTGCCAGCAGCCCTAGTCTAGCGGGAAAGAGGGGGAATGAGCAGTTCTTC
v_call: TRBV30; d_call: TRBD2; clone_size: many; j_call: TRBJ2-7; cdr3_aa: CAWSGLGHEQYF; cdr3_nt: TGTGCCTGGTCGGGACTAGGCCACGAGCAGTACTTC
v_call: TRBV7-2; d_call: NA; clone_size: few; j_call: TRBJ2-1; cdr3_aa: CASSLVGGRTYNEQFF; cdr3_nt: TGTGCCAGCAGCTTAGTCGGGGGGCGGACCTACAATGAGCAGTTCTTC
v_call: TRBV20-1; d_call: TRBD2; clone_size: few; j_call: TRBJ2-1; cdr3_aa: CSARDHVAGEVYNEQFF; cdr3_nt: TGCAGTGCTAGAGATCATGTAGCGGGAGAGGTCTACAATGAGCAGTTCTTC
v_call: TRBV18; d_call: NA; clone_size: many; j_call: TRBJ1-2; cdr3_aa: CASSPSREINYGYTF; cdr3_nt: TGTGCCAGCTCACCTTCCAGAGAGATTAACTATGGCTACACCTTC
v_call: TRBV19; d_call: NA; clone_size: NA; j_call: TRBJ2-1; cdr3_aa: CASTLSGWPNEQFF; cdr3_nt: TGTGCCAGTACCCTTAGTGGTTGGCCAAATGAGCAGTTCTTC
v_call: TRBV30; d_call: NA; clone_size: few; j_call: TRBJ2-7; cdr3_aa: CAWSAGVKYEQYF; cdr3_nt: TGTGCCTGGAGTGCTGGGGTCAAATACGAGCAGTACTTC
v_call: TRBV7-9; d_call: TRBD1; clone_size: many; j_call: TRBJ2-1; cdr3_aa: CASSVTGGNEQFF; cdr3_nt: TGTGCCAGCAGCGTTACAGGGGGCAATGAGCAGTTCTTC
v_call: TRBV5-1; d_call: NA; clone_size: few; j_call: TRBJ2-1; cdr3_aa: CASSLAASNERFF; cdr3_nt: TGCGCCAGCAGCTTGGCTGCGAGCAATGAGCGGTTCTTC
v_call: TRBV12-3/TRBV12-4; d_call: NA; clone_size: NA; j_call: TRBJ1-1; cdr3_aa: CASSSVRYTEAFF; cdr3_nt: TGTGCCAGCTCATCAGTTCGTTACACTGAAGCTTTCTTT
v_call: TRBV15; d_call: NA; clone_size: NA; j_call: TRBJ1-5; cdr3_aa: CATSSMRGSNQPQHF; cdr3_nt: TGTGCCACCAGCAGTATGAGAGGGAGCAATCAGCCCCAGCATTTT
v_call: TRBV29-1; d_call: NA; clone_size: once; j_call: TRBJ1-4; cdr3_aa: CSARGFGGEKLFF; cdr3_nt: TGCAGCGCCAGAGGGTTCGGGGGTGAAAAACTGTTTTTT
v_call: TRBV20-1; d_call: NA; clone_size: many; j_call: TRBJ2-5; cdr3_aa: CSARGDGQETQYF; cdr3_nt: TGCAGTGCTAGAGGAGACGGGCAAGAGACCCAGTACTTC
v_call: TRBV27; d_call: TRBD1; clone_size: NA; j_call: TRBJ1-4; cdr3_aa: CASSATGPNEKLFF; cdr3_nt: TGTGCCAGCAGTGCGACAGGGCCCAATGAAAAACTGTTTTTT